The 23 T cell receptor beta chains reported below all come from one sample, sequenced in a study of CD8 T cells in ankylosing spondylitis (dated by TCRdb to 2015 to 2018). General findings and caveats noted by the study authors: Blood from ankylosing spondylitis patients appeared to be characterized by a TCR beta motif composed of about 8 highly homologous amino acid variants.

The receptor library was made with 5' RACE. For sequencing, an Illumina HiSeq 2500 was employed. In TCRdb, the public reads were trimmed at Q25 with fastp and aligned with MiXCR, with productive beta chains retained. One record per CDR3 amino acid sequence lists the most common genes and DNA. This sample is represented by about 390,000 distinct CDR3 sequences; approximately 20% of them were singletons. The ten top clones hold about a sixth of the sample. For these receptors, no antigen is known. Input material: blood, either unsorted or a sorted T cell fraction (not recorded which). All receptors derive from a male donor with ankylosing spondylitis.

Turning to this clonotype: One end of the junction fails to match germline, which may point to a read error. The chain is built from TRBV7-7 and TRBJ2-2, with 9 positions matching TRBD2. Germline CDR1 is SSHAT and CDR2 is FNYEAQ (reference sequence). This CDR3 comprises 16 residues. CDR3 sequence (DNA): TGTGCTAGCAGCTTAGTAGCGGGAGTGCACACCGGGGAGCTGTTTTTT. This gives the protein CASSLVAGVHTGELFF.

This clonotype came up a few times. The CDR3 DNA follows: TGCAGTGCTAGAGATCGATCGGGATCCTACAATGAGCAGTTCTTC. Amino acid sequence: CSARDRSGSYNEQFF. The gene calls are TRBV20-1 and TRBJ2-1; TRBD2 is a possible D gene (5 bases). V was shortened by 0 bases and J by 1 base, with 10 bases between the two germline ends. The CDR3 length is 15 residues. In germline, CDR1 is DFQATT, CDR2 SNEGSKA (reference sequence).

The chain carries TRBV20-1 and TRBJ2-2, with D possibly being TRBD1 (6 bases). Trimming took 3 bases from V and 4 from J, leaving 9 bases between them. Germline CDR1 reads DFQATT; CDR2 reads SNEGSKA (reference sequence). The CDR3 runs to 13 residues. The DNA of the CDR3 is TGCAGTGCTAGTTCAGGGGCCACCGGGGAGCTGTTTTTT. Protein: CSASSGATGELFF.

The rearrangement uses TRBV2 and TRBJ1-5, with 8 positions matching TRBD1. Germline CDR1 is SNHLY and CDR2 is FYNNEI. CDR3 size: 14 residues. V gave up 7 bases and J gave up 7 bases; unmatched junction bases: 9. The CDR3 nucleotides read TGTGCCAGCACCATAAGACAGGGGCAGCAGCCCCAGCATTTT. Translating gives CASTIRQGQQPQHF.

This clonotype came up a few times. The genes are TRBV5-1 and TRBJ2-7; D gene ambiguous. The CDR3 length is 13 residues. Trimming took off 4 bases at V and 5 bases at J, with 13 bases between the two ends. Germline V CDR1 and CDR2: SGHRS, YFSETQ. Written as DNA, the CDR3 is TGCGCCAGCAGCACGCCGAACTCAGACGAGCAGTACTTC. It specifies CASSTPNSDEQYF.

In the case of this clonotype: The conserved phenylalanine or tryptophan normally closing the CDR3 is absent here, so this likely arose from a read error. This chain joins TRBV12-3 or TRBV12-4 and TRBJ2-2, with D tentatively TRBD2 (5 bases). Deletions cut 6 bases from V and 6 bases from J, with 8 bases between. The CDR3 runs 12 residues. The CDR3 region has the DNA TGTGCCAGCAGAGACGGGGCCGGGGAGCTGTTTCTT. Translation gives CASRDGAGELFL.

The gene calls are TRBV18 and TRBJ1-6; D not certain. V was cut by 2 bases and J by 9 bases, with 5 bases left in between. Per the germline V gene, CDR1 is KGHSH and CDR2 is LQKENI. The CDR3 totals 12 residues. CDR3 DNA: TGTGCCAGCTCACCAAGCAGTTCACCCCTCCACTTT. Amino acids: CASSPSSSPLHF.

This clonotype was seen only a few times. The gene calls are TRBV20-1 and TRBJ2-1; D ambiguous. CDR1 is DFQATT and CDR2 is SNEGSKA in the germline V gene (reference sequence). CDR3 length equals 11 residues. With 5 bases removed from V and 8 bases from J, the gap between germline ends came to 10 bases. The CDR3 DNA reads TGCAGTGCTCAAGACTCCTATGAGCAGTTCTTC. Its protein is CSAQDSYEQFF.

This clonotype has more than one count but fewer than ten. The chain is built from TRBV20-1 and TRBJ1-4; the D is unclear. This CDR3 comprises 12 residues. Trimming took off 4 bases at V and 5 bases at J, with 8 bases between the two ends. CDR1 DFQATT and CDR2 SNEGSKA come from the germline V gene (reference sequence). CDR3 sequence: CSATGSNEKLFF. The CDR3, as DNA: TGCAGTGCTACAGGAAGCAATGAAAAACTGTTTTTT.

The chain joins TRBV5-1 to TRBJ2-5, with D tentatively TRBD1 (6 bases). The germline CDR1 and CDR2 sequences are SGHRS and YFSETQ. V lost 0 bases and J 6 bases, leaving 12 bases between the germline ends. The CDR3 covers 14 residues. CDR3 sequence reads: CASSLGQELQTQYF. The CDR3 nucleotides read TGCGCCAGCAGCTTGGGACAGGAATTACAGACCCAGTACTTC.

This clonotype was seen at least ten times. DNA for the CDR3: TGCAGCGTGAGGGGGGCAGGGACTGAAGCTTTCTTT. Amino acids: CSVRGAGTEAFF. V gene TRBV29-1 combines with J gene TRBJ1-1; D is possibly TRBD1 (6 bases). V was clipped by 6 bases and J by 5 bases, with 13 bases between them. The CDR3 covers 12 residues. The V gene's germline CDR1 is SQVTM and CDR2 ANQGSEA.

In this sample, this clonotype turned up a few times. The J gene is TRBJ2-2, the V gene TRBV6-4; D is uncertain. The CDR3 totals 17 residues. CDR1 and CDR2 from the germline V gene are MRHNA and SNTAGT. The ends were cut back, 0 bases at V and 7 bases at J, with 18 bases in the middle. The CDR3 bases are TGTGCCAGCAGTGACTCTCGAATTGATACCCTGAGCGGGGAGCTGTTTTTT. Translation gives CASSDSRIDTLSGELFF.

The gene calls are TRBV3-1 and TRBJ2-1; no definite D call. Germline CDR1 reads LGHDT; CDR2 reads YNNKEL (reference sequence). CDR3 length equals 11 residues. Between the trimmed V and J ends, which lost 4 bases and 10 bases, there was a span of 8 bases. DNA for the CDR3: TGTGCCAGCAGCCGTCGGCGGGAGCAGTTCTTC. It codes for CASSRRREQFF.

The rearrangement uses TRBV29-1 and TRBJ2-7; D remains ambiguous. The germline CDR1 and CDR2 sequences are SQVTM and ANQGSEA. The CDR3 has 13 residues. The ends were cut back, 4 bases at V and 2 bases at J, with 12 bases in the middle. The CDR3 DNA follows: TGCAGCGTTGCCCGGACGAATACCTACGAGCAGTACTTC. Its translation: CSVARTNTYEQYF.

The gene calls are TRBV3-1 and TRBJ1-6; no clear D. V lost 2 bases and J lost 9, with 5 bases in between. The length of the CDR3 is 12 residues. The V gene's germline CDR1 is LGHDT and CDR2 YNNKEL (reference sequence). The CDR3 DNA reads TGTGCCAGCAGCCAAATCGGTTCACCCCTCCACTTT. As protein: CASSQIGSPLHF.

This clonotype was detected many times. The rearrangement uses TRBV6-5 and TRBJ2-2; D gene uncertain. With 0 bases removed from V and 5 bases from J, the gap between germline ends came to 1 base. The CDR3 loop spans 12 amino acids. Germline V lookup: CDR1 MNHEY, CDR2 SVGAGI. The CDR3 spells CASSYSTGELFF. The CDR3 bases are TGTGCCAGCAGTTACTCAACCGGGGAGCTGTTTTTT.

This clonotype has ten or more counts. The V gene is TRBV12-3 or TRBV12-4, the J gene TRBJ2-7, with a tentative D call TRBD1 (5 bases). The CDR3 is made up of 11 amino acids. Trimming shortened V by 2 bases and J by 6 bases, and 5 bases separated the two germline ends. The CDR3 reads CASSLRGEQYF. DNA for the CDR3: TGTGCCAGCAGTTTAAGGGGCGAGCAGTACTTC.

The chain is built from TRBV20-1 and TRBJ2-5; 7 bases fit TRBD2. The CDR3 runs 17 residues. Germline CDR1 DFQATT, CDR2 SNEGSKA (reference sequence). V lost 2 bases, J lost 0 bases, and 12 bases stayed unmatched. The CDR3 protein is CSARRWGSSGNQETQYF. The CDR3 DNA reads as TGCAGTGCTAGAAGATGGGGGTCTAGCGGAAACCAAGAGACCCAGTACTTC.

This clonotype appeared a few times. The V and J genes are TRBV4-1 and TRBJ2-5, with a possible D match to TRBD2 (6 bases). Germline CDR1 MGHRA, CDR2 YSYEKL. The CDR3 is 18 amino acids. V lost 4 bases and J 2 bases, leaving 23 bases between the germline ends. The CDR3, as DNA: TGCGCCAGCAGCCCAAGCAGAACAGAGGGACTCACGCAAGAGACCCAGTACTTC. It yields the protein CASSPSRTEGLTQETQYF.

This clonotype was counted between two and nine times. The chain has TRBV11-2 and TRBJ2-1; D ambiguous. Germline V gene data show CDR1 as SGHAT and CDR2 as FQNNGV. Trimming took off 3 bases at V and 10 bases at J, with 7 bases between the two ends. The CDR3 is 11 residues long. The CDR3 DNA follows: TGTGCCAGCAGCTTTAGGCCCGAGCAGTTCTTC. This gives the protein CASSFRPEQFF.

This clonotype was seen only a few times. The rearrangement joins TRBV6-1 to TRBJ1-1, with D perhaps matching TRBD1 (6 bases). The germline gives CDR1 MNHNS, CDR2 SASEGT. V was clipped by 5 bases and J by 1 base, with 11 bases between them. This CDR3 contains 14 residues. The CDR3 here is CASSTRDKNTEAFF. In nucleotides, the CDR3 is TGTGCCAGCAGTACCCGGGACAAGAACACTGAAGCTTTCTTT.

V usage is TRBV12-3 or TRBV12-4 and J usage is TRBJ2-7; possibly TRBD1 or TRBD2 for D (6 bases each). This CDR3 has 13 amino acids. V was trimmed by 6 bases and J by 3 bases, leaving 12 bases between them. CDR3 nucleotides: TGTGCCAGCAGGCGGGACACCTACTACGAGCAGTACTTC. It yields the protein CASRRDTYYEQYF.

This clonotype was detected only a few times. The chain joins TRBV12-3 or TRBV12-4 to TRBJ1-2; a possible D gene is TRBD1 (5 bases). V was pared by 3 bases and J by 7 bases, with 12 bases between. The CDR3 is made up of 13 amino acids. CDR3 in amino acids: CASSFSSGGGYTF. In DNA, the CDR3 is TGTGCCAGCAGTTTTTCGTCGGGGGGTGGCTACACCTTC.